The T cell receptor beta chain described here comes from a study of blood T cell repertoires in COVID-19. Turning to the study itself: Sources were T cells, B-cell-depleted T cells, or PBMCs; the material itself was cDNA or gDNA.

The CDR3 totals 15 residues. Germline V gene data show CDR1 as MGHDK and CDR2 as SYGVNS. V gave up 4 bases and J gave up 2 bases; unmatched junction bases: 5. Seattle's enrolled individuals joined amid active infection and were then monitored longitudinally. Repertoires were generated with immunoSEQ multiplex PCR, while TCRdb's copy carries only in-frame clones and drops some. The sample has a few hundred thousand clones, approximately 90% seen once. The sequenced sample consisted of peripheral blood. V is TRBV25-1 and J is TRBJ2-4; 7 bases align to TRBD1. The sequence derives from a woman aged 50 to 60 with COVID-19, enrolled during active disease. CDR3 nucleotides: TGTGCCAGCAGTGCCCGGACAGGATCCAAAAACATTCAGTACTTC. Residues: CASSARTGSKNIQYF.